The rows below give T cell receptor beta chains drawn from one sample of a study of PD-1 blockade in mismatch repair-deficient tumors. The assay was immunoSEQ multiplex PCR, and TCRdb's table has in-frame clones only and misses some. The sample has some 120,000 clones; approximately 91% are singletons. The material sequenced was peripheral blood, taken approximately 69 weeks after starting pembrolizumab. All receptors derive from an adult with mismatch repair-deficient cancer. CDR3s include the opening cysteine and the closing phenylalanine or tryptophan. Each record gives: clone size, D gene, J gene, V gene, CDR3 protein, CDR3 DNA. The D gene is left open where the match is weak. Not every row has a clone size; where given, it reads once, few, many or a size class.

NA NA TRBJ2-1 TRBV15 CATSGRQTASSYNEQFF TGTGCCACCAGCGGACGACAGACAGCTAGCTCCTACAATGAGCAGTTCTTC
few TRBD1 TRBJ2-2 TRBV5-1 CASSEGRGSTGELFF TGCGCCAGCAGCGAAGGCAGGGGGTCTACCGGGGAGCTGTTTTTT
NA TRBD2 TRBJ2-1 TRBV25-1 CASSRLLAGVAWDEQFF TGTGCCAGCAGCCGCCTCCTAGCGGGAGTTGCTTGGGATGAGCAGTTCTTC
NA NA TRBJ1-2 TRBV10-3 CAISEKGYGYTF TGTGCCATCAGTGAAAAGGGTTACGGCTACACCTTC
NA TRBD2 TRBJ2-7 TRBV11-2 CASSVIPRGLAGSYEQYF TGTGCCAGCAGCGTGATTCCGCGAGGACTAGCGGGTTCCTACGAGCAGTACTTC
NA TRBD2 TRBJ2-5 TRBV28 CASSRFWTSSPRGQETQYF TGTGCCAGCAGCCGGTTTTGGACTAGCTCTCCAAGGGGGCAAGAGACCCAGTACTTC
NA TRBD1 TRBJ2-7 TRBV13 CASSLGRTGGSYEQYF TGTGCCAGCAGCTTAGGCAGGACAGGGGGCTCCTACGAGCAGTACTTC
NA NA TRBJ2-7 TRBV6-1 CASSNQYEQYF TGTGCCAGCAGTAATCAGTACGAGCAGTACTTC
once NA TRBJ2-3 TRBV7-9 CASSLMRGPSTDTQYF TGTGCCAGCAGCTTAATGCGGGGACCGTCCACAGATACGCAGTATTTT
NA NA TRBJ2-7 TRBV27 CASSYSTNSYEQYF TGTGCCAGCAGTTACTCGACTAACTCCTACGAGCAGTACTTC
NA TRBD1 TRBJ1-5 TRBV7-8 CASSVRISGTGALYSNQPQHF TGTGCCAGCAGCGTCAGGATAAGTGGGACAGGGGCACTATATAGCAATCAGCCCCAGCATTTT
NA TRBD1 TRBJ2-7 TRBV5-1 CASSLVPGTGAGSYEQYF TGCGCCAGCAGCTTGGTGCCCGGGACAGGGGCGGGCAGCTACGAGCAGTACTTC
NA NA TRBJ2-4 TRBV7-9 CASSLVTGTKNIQYF TGTGCCAGCAGCTTAGTCACAGGGACCAAAAACATTCAGTACTTC
NA NA TRBJ2-1 TRBV7-2 CASSLRDTLINEQFF TGTGCCAGCAGCCTCCGGGACACCTTAATCAATGAGCAGTTCTTC
NA NA TRBJ1-5 TRBV27 CASSLTGGSNQPQHF TGTGCCAGCAGTTTGACGGGAGGGAGCAATCAGCCCCAGCATTTT
NA TRBD2 TRBJ2-5 TRBV7-2 CASSPGGRAGAHRETQYF TGTGCCAGCAGCCCGGGAGGGCGGGCGGGAGCACATCGGGAGACCCAGTACTTC
NA TRBD2 TRBJ2-1 TRBV7-9 CASSEIAGGYHEQFF TGTGCCAGCAGCGAGATAGCGGGAGGTTACCATGAGCAGTTCTTC
NA NA TRBJ2-3 TRBV18 CASSPPLSGHTDTQYF TGTGCCAGCTCACCACCGCTTAGCGGACACACAGATACGCAGTATTTT
NA TRBD1 TRBJ2-3 TRBV5-6 CASSAAGTGRTDTQYF TGTGCCAGCAGCGCCGCCGGGACAGGGCGTACAGATACGCAGTATTTT
NA NA TRBJ2-5 TRBV5-4 CASSLSQETQYF TGTGCCAGCAGCTTGAGCCAAGAGACCCAGTACTTC
once NA TRBJ2-5 TRBV18 CASSPDSGETQYF TGTGCCAGCTCACCCGACTCCGGGGAGACCCAGTACTTC
NA NA TRBJ1-5 TRBV7-9 CASSLGSRGDEPQHF TGTGCCAGCAGCTTAGGTAGCAGGGGAGATGAGCCCCAGCATTTT
NA NA TRBJ2-5 TRBV27 CASSSGLQTQYF TGTGCCAGCAGTTCCGGGTTGCAGACCCAGTACTTC
NA NA TRBJ1-3 TRBV19 CASSIGGTAGNTIYF TGTGCCAGTAGTATTGGGGGCACCGCCGGAAACACCATATATTTT
few NA TRBJ2-7 TRBV11-2 CASSLGGGQSSYEQYF TGTGCCAGCAGCTTAGGCGGAGGACAGAGCTCCTACGAGCAGTACTTC
NA NA TRBJ2-2 TRBV9 CASSPPRRQTPNTGELFF TGTGCCAGCAGCCCACCGAGACGGCAGACACCGAACACCGGGGAGCTGTTTTTT
NA NA TRBJ1-5 TRBV27 CASRARVNSNQPQHF TGTGCCAGCAGGGCCCGAGTAAATAGCAATCAGCCCCAGCATTTT
few TRBD1 TRBJ1-2 TRBV7-9 CASSARTGVGYTF TGTGCCAGCAGCGCGAGGACAGGGGTTGGCTACACCTTC
NA NA TRBJ2-1 TRBV27 CASSLSVSYNEQLF TGTGCCAGCAGTCTGAGTGTTTCCTACAATGAGCAGCTCTTC
NA TRBD2 TRBJ2-7 TRBV30 CAWSVGLAGEQYF TGTGCCTGGAGTGTGGGACTAGCGGGCGAGCAGTACTTC
NA NA TRBJ2-7 TRBV2 CASSGGWPFGYEQYF TGTGCCAGCAGTGGGGGTTGGCCATTCGGGTACGAGCAGTACTTC
few NA TRBJ2-7 TRBV5-4 CASSLFPYEQYF TGTGCCAGCAGCTTATTTCCCTACGAGCAGTACTTC
NA NA TRBJ2-1 TRBV4-3 CASSQDFIGGTYNEQFF TGCGCCAGCAGCCAAGATTTCATTGGGGGGACCTACAATGAGCAGTTCTTC
few TRBD1 TRBJ2-7 TRBV19 CASSVGQGFSYEQYF TGTGCCAGTAGTGTCGGACAGGGTTTCTCCTACGAGCAGTACTTC
NA NA TRBJ2-1 TRBV4-1 CASSQGHWDEQFF TGCGCCAGCAGCCAGGGACATTGGGATGAGCAGTTCTTC
NA NA TRBJ2-7 TRBV7-9 CAVQVEPYEQYF TGTGCCGTACAGGTGGAACCTTACGAGCAGTACTTC
NA NA TRBJ1-2 TRBV6-6 CASSRSGEAYGYTF TGTGCCAGCAGCCGATCGGGGGAGGCCTATGGCTACACCTTC
NA TRBD2 TRBJ2-3 TRBV7-6 CASSYLAGEKDTQYF TGTGCCAGCAGCTACCTAGCGGGAGAGAAAGATACGCAGTATTTT
NA TRBD2 TRBJ2-1 TRBV7-8 CASSFAGTSGINEQFF TGTGCCAGCAGCTTCGCCGGGACTAGCGGGATTAATGAGCAGTTCTTC
NA NA TRBJ2-7 TRBV29-1 CSVEVTEPYEQYF TGCAGCGTTGAAGTGACAGAACCCTACGAGCAGTACTTC
once NA TRBJ2-5 TRBV14 CASSQGPGGQDFQETQYF TGTGCCAGCAGCCAAGGACCGGGGGGACAGGACTTTCAAGAGACCCAGTACTTC
NA TRBD1 TRBJ1-1 TRBV28 CASSLTGGRNTEAFF TGTGCCAGCAGTTTGACAGGGGGCCGGAACACTGAAGCTTTCTTT
NA TRBD2 TRBJ2-7 TRBV29-1 CSVGTSGNDEQYF TGCAGCGTCGGGACTAGCGGGAACGACGAGCAGTACTTC
NA TRBD2 TRBJ2-3 TRBV5-5 CASSRGLAGHASTDTQYF TGTGCCAGCAGCCGGGGACTAGCGGGGCACGCTAGCACAGATACGCAGTATTTT
NA NA TRBJ2-5 TRBV7-9 CASSFNNPETQYF TGTGCCAGCAGCTTCAACAATCCGGAGACCCAGTACTTC